This T cell receptor (beta chain) is from a study of T-cell memory formation after mild COVID-19. TCRdb re-called the 5' RACE reads through MiXCR, storing one row per CDR3 protein. The profile shows a few hundred thousand distinct CDR3 sequences, 8.2% of them singletons. Study results and caveats: Chiefly within CM and EM were the contracting CD4+ clones; CD8+ ones were within EMRA.

Notes on this clonotype: Antigen: not known.

Germline V CDR1 and CDR2: SGHTA, FQGNSA. This CDR3 is built from 16 residues. The V end was cut by 3 bases, the J end by 2 bases, with 15 bases between. This chain uses TRBV7-2 with TRBJ2-3; D unclear. The sequenced material came from PBMCs or a T cell subset sorted from them (not recorded which). The TCR comes from a young man who had mild COVID-19 (a few samples of this study predate the infection). Cell type and time point are not known. CDR3 sequence: CASSFPTGATTDTQYF. The CDR3 region has the DNA TGTGCCAGCAGCTTCCCAACTGGTGCTACCACAGATACGCAGTATTTT.